These 30 T cell receptor beta chains were sequenced from one sample in a study of T cell changes during pregnancy in multiple sclerosis. The assay was immunoSEQ multiplex PCR, and TCRdb's table has in-frame clones only and misses some. Altogether tens of thousands of clones are present, 90% being singletons, with the ten largest covering 9.5%. The sequencing here drew on peripheral blood, taken after pregnancy. The receptor source for this set is a female donor in good health, enrolled as a control in a pregnancy study.

The CDR3 sequence is CAWSVHFSDGANYGYTF. Written as DNA, the CDR3 is TGTGCCTGGAGTGTACACTTTTCTGACGGGGCTAACTATGGCTACACCTTC. The gene calls are TRBV30 and TRBJ1-2; D is ambiguous. Germline V lookup: CDR1 GTSNPN, CDR2 SVGIG (reference sequence). V was clipped by 0 bases and J by 0 bases, with 17 bases between them. The CDR3 covers 17 residues.

This clone was seen only a few times. The chain has TRBV6-4 and TRBJ1-6; 7 bases line up with TRBD1. This CDR3 has 16 amino acids. Per the germline V gene, CDR1 is MRHNA and CDR2 is SNTAGT. V trimming: 1 base; J trimming: 7 bases; junction bases outside the gene matches: 7. CDR3 protein: CASSDFDRAVNSPLHF. In DNA, the CDR3 is TGTGCCAGCAGTGACTTCGACAGGGCGGTCAATTCACCCCTCCACTTT.

The chain combines TRBV5-5 with TRBJ1-4; D perhaps matches TRBD1 (5 bases). V lost 3 bases to trimming and J lost 4 bases, with 13 bases between them. This CDR3 region has 15 residues. Germline CDR1 is SGHKS and CDR2 is YYEKEE (reference sequence). Here the CDR3 DNA reads TGTGCCAGCAGCTCCTTTGGGGCTTATAATGAAAAACTGTTTTTT. Its protein is CASSSFGAYNEKLFF.

This sequence joins TRBV5-6 and TRBJ2-1; 11 positions agree with TRBD2. In germline, CDR1 is SGHDT, CDR2 YYEEEE. This CDR3 comprises 16 residues. The J segment lost 4 bases and the V segment lost 2 bases, leaving 5 bases of the junction unmatched. This CDR3 is CASSFSGLAVYNEQFF. The CDR3 DNA reads TGTGCCAGCAGCTTCTCGGGACTAGCGGTTTACAATGAGCAGTTCTTC.

This chain joins TRBV6-1 and TRBJ2-7, with TRBD1 matching 8 bases. The CDR3 loop spans 15 amino acids. Trimming cost V 4 bases and J 3 bases; bases outside gene matches: 8. The germline V gene encodes CDR1 MNHNS and CDR2 SASEGT. This CDR3 is CASSGVGQAGYEQYF. The CDR3 bases are TGTGCCAGCAGTGGGGTGGGACAGGCAGGCTACGAGCAGTACTTC.

This chain joins TRBV7-9 and TRBJ2-1; 7 nucleotides agree with TRBD2. The junction had 13 bases not matched to a gene; V was cut back by 5 bases and J by 6 bases. The CDR3 is 16 residues long. Germline-derived CDR1 and CDR2 are SEHNR and FQNEAQ (reference sequence). The CDR3 coding sequence is TGTGCCAGCAGCCCGCGGACTAGTGTTGTGTCCAATGAGCAGTTCTTC. Amino acid sequence: CASSPRTSVVSNEQFF. Combining the CDR3 with reference TRBV7-9 and TRBJ2-1 gives the whole variable domain DTGVSQNPRHKITKRGQNVTFRCDPISEHNRLYWYRQTLGQGPEFLTYFQNEAQLEKSRLLSDRFSAERPKGSFSTLEIQRTEQGDSAMYLCASSPRTSVVSNEQFFGPGTRLTVL.

This clone was observed a handful of times. The chain recombines TRBV10-3 with TRBJ2-1; D may be TRBD2 (6 bases). V was cut by 0 bases and J by 9 bases, with 12 bases left in between. Germline-derived CDR1 and CDR2 are ENHRY and SYGVKD. The CDR3 is 14 amino acids. CDR3 bases: TGTGCCATCAGTGAGTCAAAAGGAGGGCCTGAGCAGTTCTTC. It is translated as CAISESKGGPEQFF.

The V call is TRBV2, the J call TRBJ2-2, with 8 bases identical to TRBD1. The CDR3 has 15 amino acids. Germline lookup yields CDR1 SNHLY and CDR2 FYNNEI. V gave up 6 bases and J gave up 1 base; unmatched junction bases: 4. The CDR3 loop reads CASRIDRGNTGELFF. In DNA, the CDR3 is TGTGCCAGCAGAATCGACAGGGGGAACACCGGGGAGCTGTTTTTT.

The V gene is TRBV7-9, the J gene TRBJ1-5, with D hard to call. Trimming cost V 3 bases and J 5 bases, with 5 bases left between them. Germline V gene sequence: CDR1 SEHNR, CDR2 FQNEAQ (reference sequence). The CDR3 loop spans 12 amino acids. Written as DNA, the CDR3 is TGTGCCAGCAGCTTCCGGGATCAGCCCCAGCATTTT. Translation gives CASSFRDQPQHF. The variable domain in full, completed from reference TRBV7-9 and TRBJ1-5, reads DTGVSQNPRHKITKRGQNVTFRCDPISEHNRLYWYRQTLGQGPEFLTYFQNEAQLEKSRLLSDRFSAERPKGSFSTLEIQRTEQGDSAMYLCASSFRDQPQHFGDGTRLSIL.

The CDR3 nucleotides are TGTGCCAGCAGCCTCCGGACTAGCGGGAGGCAAAGAAATGAGCAGTTCTTC. It codes for CASSLRTSGRQRNEQFF. V and J are TRBV7-9 and TRBJ2-1, with 14 bases fitting TRBD2. Per the germline V gene, CDR1 is SEHNR and CDR2 is FQNEAQ (reference sequence). This CDR3 spans 17 amino acids. V gave up 5 bases and J gave up 7 bases; unmatched junction bases: 10. Full variable domain (outside the CDR3, taken from reference TRBV7-9 and TRBJ2-1): DTGVSQNPRHKITKRGQNVTFRCDPISEHNRLYWYRQTLGQGPEFLTYFQNEAQLEKSRLLSDRFSAERPKGSFSTLEIQRTEQGDSAMYLCASSLRTSGRQRNEQFFGPGTRLTVL.

This clone was picked up one time. The J gene is TRBJ2-7, the V gene TRBV30; D gene uncertain. Germline V gene sequence: CDR1 GTSNPN, CDR2 SVGIG (reference sequence). The ends were cut back, 0 bases at V and 3 bases at J, with 15 bases in the middle. The CDR3 totals 15 residues. CDR3 in amino acids: CAWSVRVVANYEQYF. The CDR3 DNA reads as TGTGCCTGGAGTGTACGGGTAGTGGCTAACTACGAGCAGTACTTC.

The chain carries TRBV27 and TRBJ1-2; D call uncertain. This CDR3 is 13 amino acids long. CDR1 and CDR2 (germline): MNHEY, SMNVEV (reference sequence). Trimming cost V 6 bases and J 3 bases, with 11 bases left between them. The CDR3 here is CASRLGVDYGYTF. The CDR3 region has the DNA TGTGCCAGCAGATTGGGAGTTGACTATGGCTACACCTTC.

This clone was seen a single time. J is TRBJ1-5 and V is TRBV30, with TRBD1 matching over 10 bases. The CDR3 contains 16 residues. The ends lost 2 bases at V and 6 bases at J; junction bases unmatched: 10. The germline V gene has CDR1 GTSNPN and CDR2 SVGIG (reference sequence). In DNA form, the CDR3 reads TGTGCCTGGAGTAGAAGGACAGGGGGGGTTGGTCAGCCCCAGCATTTT. Its translation is CAWSRRTGGVGQPQHF.

This clone appeared once. This rearrangement joins TRBV18 to TRBJ2-6; the D gene is possibly TRBD1 (5 bases). Germline values: CDR1 KGHSH, CDR2 LQKENI. The CDR3 covers 15 residues. V lost 3 bases to trimming and J lost 0 bases, with 6 bases between them. The CDR3 region is CASSPTDSGANVLTF. The DNA for the CDR3 is TGTGCCAGCTCACCGACAGACTCTGGGGCCAACGTCCTGACTTTC.

V is TRBV2 and J is TRBJ2-7, with 10 bases identical to TRBD1. V trimming: 4 bases; J trimming: 6 bases; junction bases outside the gene matches: 0. CDR3 length: 12 residues. Germline V gene data show CDR1 as SNHLY and CDR2 as FYNNEI. The CDR3 spells CASSGDRGEQYF. For the CDR3, the DNA is TGTGCCAGCAGTGGGGACAGGGGCGAGCAGTACTTC.

The rearrangement joins TRBV5-1 to TRBJ2-7; 8 bases are shared with TRBD2. Germline V gene data show CDR1 as SGHRS and CDR2 as YFSETQ. The CDR3 is 14 amino acids. Trimming cost V 4 bases and J 3 bases; bases outside gene matches: 6. In nucleotides, the CDR3 is TGCGCCAGCAGCCCGAGCGGGGGAGACTACGAGCAGTACTTC. It translates to CASSPSGGDYEQYF.

The rearrangement uses TRBV2 and TRBJ1-2; TRBD1 is a possible D gene (5 bases). This CDR3 contains 16 residues. Germline V gene data show CDR1 as SNHLY and CDR2 as FYNNEI. V was clipped by 6 bases and J by 7 bases, with 24 bases between them. The CDR3 protein is CASRPPGGLAIGGYTF. The CDR3 DNA sequence: TGTGCCAGCAGGCCACCTGGGGGGTTGGCCATAGGTGGCTACACCTTC.

The CDR3 sequence is CASSLNRENYGYTF. The CDR3 region has the DNA TGCGCCAGCAGCCTAAACCGAGAGAACTATGGCTACACCTTC. The chain joins TRBV5-1 to TRBJ1-2; D uncertain. The CDR3 covers 14 residues. V lost 4 bases, J lost 2 bases, and 12 bases lay in between. Germline-derived CDR1 and CDR2 are SGHRS and YFSETQ. Based on the CDR3 plus reference TRBV5-1 and TRBJ1-2, the full variable domain is KAGVTQTPRYLIKTRGQQVTLSCSPISGHRSVSWYQQTPGQGLQFLFEYFSETQRNKGNFPGRFSGRQFSNSRSEMNVSTLELGDSALYLCASSLNRENYGYTFGSGTRLTVV.

CDR3 nucleotides: TGCGCCAGCAGCGCCTCGGGTGAGCGTCAGGAGACCCAGTACTTC. Encoded protein: CASSASGERQETQYF. The gene calls are TRBV5-1 and TRBJ2-5; D gene unclear. Germline V gene sequence: CDR1 SGHRS, CDR2 YFSETQ. Trimming pared 4 bases from V and 5 bases from J, leaving 18 bases between. This CDR3 is 15 amino acids long.

This sequence joins TRBV2 and TRBJ2-7, with a tentative D call TRBD1 (6 bases). Germline V gene sequence: CDR1 SNHLY, CDR2 FYNNEI. Between the trimmed V and J ends, which lost 5 bases and 7 bases, there was a span of 21 bases. The CDR3 has 15 residues. The CDR3 nucleotides read TGTGCCAGCAGTCCCCGGGGCAGGGGAGAGGGGGAGCAGTACTTC. Its protein product is CASSPRGRGEGEQYF.

Here the CDR3 DNA reads TGTGCCAGCAGCGATTTAGGGGGCGCCGTTACCGGGGAGCTGTTTTTT. Amino acid sequence: CASSDLGGAVTGELFF. The rearrangement links TRBV9 to TRBJ2-2; TRBD1 matches 7 bases. The CDR3 runs 16 residues. V was pared by 3 bases and J by 5 bases, with 10 bases of the junction left unmatched. Germline CDR1 reads SGDLS; CDR2 reads YYNGEE.

The rearrangement uses TRBV6-6 and TRBJ1-3; TRBD1 matches 7 bases. The CDR3 contains 13 residues. Germline-derived CDR1 and CDR2 are MNHNY and SVGAGI (reference sequence). Trimming cost V 5 bases and J 4 bases; bases outside gene matches: 2. The CDR3: CASSGTAGNTIYF. DNA for the CDR3: TGTGCCAGCAGTGGGACAGCCGGAAACACCATATATTTT.

This clone was counted between two and nine times. The genes are TRBV5-6 and TRBJ1-1; D gene ambiguous. The V gene lost 4 bases and the J gene lost 0 bases, with 16 bases spanning the gap. This CDR3 is built from 16 residues. In germline, CDR1 is SGHDT, CDR2 YYEEEE. The CDR3 coding sequence is TGTGCCAGCAGCCCGAGGATGAGTTGGATGAACACTGAAGCTTTCTTT. Translation: CASSPRMSWMNTEAFF.

This chain joins TRBV5-6 and TRBJ2-3; TRBD2 is a possible D gene (5 bases). This CDR3 is built from 15 residues. CDR1 is SGHDT and CDR2 is YYEEEE in the germline V gene. V was cut by 1 base and J by 3 bases, with 12 bases left in between. CDR3 residues: CASSLLGLSTDTQYF. CDR3 nucleotide sequence: TGTGCCAGCAGCTTGTTAGGACTTTCTACAGATACGCAGTATTTT.

The chain joins TRBV7-2 to TRBJ1-4, with 9 bases identical to TRBD1. CDR1 SGHTA and CDR2 FQGNSA come from the germline V gene. The CDR3 sequence is 15 residues long. Trimming took 5 bases from V and 7 from J; bases not matched to a gene: 8. CDR3 in amino acids: CASSRRTGESEKLFF. For the CDR3, the DNA is TGTGCCAGCAGCCGACGGACAGGGGAAAGTGAAAAACTGTTTTTT.

This clone was counted once. DNA for the CDR3: TGTGCCAGCAGTGAAGCGGGGGGGGGCGGACAGCCCCAGCATTTT. This sequence encodes CASSEAGGGGQPQHF. The rearrangement links TRBV6-1 to TRBJ1-5, with D possibly being TRBD1 (6 bases). Trimming left V 0 bases short and J 7 bases short, with 13 bases between. The CDR3 consists of 15 residues. Germline V gene sequence: CDR1 MNHNS, CDR2 SASEGT.

CDR3 region: CASIPLAGGRDEQFF. CDR3 bases: TGCGCCAGCATCCCCCTAGCGGGGGGCCGGGATGAGCAGTTCTTC. The rearrangement links TRBV5-1 to TRBJ2-1; 11 bases map to TRBD2. J gave up 8 bases and V 6 bases, and 10 bases lay outside the gene matches. Germline V CDR1 and CDR2: SGHRS, YFSETQ. The CDR3 covers 15 residues. Full variable domain (outside the CDR3, taken from reference TRBV5-1 and TRBJ2-1): KAGVTQTPRYLIKTRGQQVTLSCSPISGHRSVSWYQQTPGQGLQFLFEYFSETQRNKGNFPGRFSGRQFSNSRSEMNVSTLELGDSALYLCASIPLAGGRDEQFFGPGTRLTVL.

This rearrangement joins TRBV30 to TRBJ2-6, with 8 bases that match TRBD1. Germline CDR1 reads GTSNPN; CDR2 reads SVGIG (reference sequence). The CDR3 consists of 16 residues. After removal of 4 bases from V and 0 bases from J, the junction contained 5 bases not matched to a gene. CDR3 sequence (DNA): TGTGCCTGGACCGGGACAGGTTTCTCTGGGGCCAACGTCCTGACTTTC. Translating gives CAWTGTGFSGANVLTF.

The rearrangement links TRBV2 to TRBJ2-5; TRBD2 matches at 7 bases. The CDR3 length is 14 residues. V dropped 1 base and J dropped 5; count of bases not matched to a gene: 4. The germline gives CDR1 SNHLY, CDR2 FYNNEI. CDR3: CASSEGGGTETQYF. In nucleotides, the CDR3 is TGTGCCAGCAGTGAAGGGGGGGGGACGGAGACCCAGTACTTC.

The chain couples TRBV10-3 to TRBJ1-5; no clear D gene. Trimming took off 4 bases at V and 4 bases at J, with 14 bases between the two ends. This CDR3 has 15 residues. Germline V CDR1 and CDR2: ENHRY, SYGVKD. The CDR3 region is CAISAGSGRNQPQHF. The CDR3 DNA reads as TGTGCCATCAGTGCGGGGTCGGGTCGTAATCAGCCCCAGCATTTT.